The next 8 T cell receptor beta chains were all read from a single sample in a study of blood T cell repertoires in COVID-19. Repertoires were generated with immunoSEQ multiplex PCR, while TCRdb's copy carries only in-frame clones and drops some. The profile shows around 57,000 clones, 80% to 90% of them singletons. Sequenced material: peripheral blood. The origin of the receptors is a human donor with active COVID-19. The donor label of this sample is uncertain.

This chain joins TRBV9 and TRBJ1-2, with D perhaps matching TRBD1 (6 bases). V lost 0 bases to trimming and J lost 3 bases, with 6 bases between them. Germline CDR1 is SGDLS and CDR2 is YYNGEE. CDR3 size: 13 residues. The chain's CDR3 is CASSVDRDYGYTF. CDR3 in DNA: TGTGCCAGCAGCGTAGACAGGGACTATGGCTACACCTTC.

This clone was detected a few times. The chain joins TRBV7-9 to TRBJ1-3; D uncertain. V dropped 0 bases and J dropped 0 bases, with 9 bases sitting between them. The length of the CDR3 is 16 residues. CDR1 and CDR2 (germline): SEHNR, FQNEAQ (reference sequence). For the CDR3, the DNA is TGTGCCAGCAGCTTAGCTCACTCCCGCTCTGGAAACACCATATATTTT. It specifies CASSLAHSRSGNTIYF.

DNA of the CDR3: TGTGCCATCGCGGTCCAAGAGACCCAGTACTTC. Translating it yields CAIAVQETQYF. The gene calls are TRBV10-3 and TRBJ2-5; D is unresolved. The CDR3 is 11 residues long. The germline V and J ends were trimmed by 8 bases and 1 base, with 5 bases remaining between them. The germline V gene has CDR1 ENHRY and CDR2 SYGVKD.

The J gene is TRBJ2-2, the V gene TRBV6-2 or TRBV6-3; 8 nucleotides align to TRBD1. Trimming at V came to 4 bases and at J to 4 bases, leaving 11 bases not matched to a gene. Looked up from germline, CDR1 is MNHEY and CDR2 is SVGEGT. This CDR3 comprises 17 residues. The CDR3 DNA reads TGTGCCAGCAGTTTCCGGGACAGGTTCGGTGGCACCGGGGAGCTGTTTTTT. Its translation: CASSFRDRFGGTGELFF.

This clone was seen a single time. This rearrangement joins TRBV7-2 to TRBJ1-3; D call uncertain. Trimming took 1 base from V and 0 from J, leaving 10 bases between them. The CDR3 consists of 16 residues. The germline V gene has CDR1 SGHTA and CDR2 FQGNSA. CDR3 loop: CASSLVAAVSGNTIYF. The CDR3, as DNA: TGTGCCAGCAGCTTAGTAGCGGCAGTCTCTGGAAACACCATATATTTT.

J is TRBJ2-1 and V is TRBV7-8; D might be TRBD2 (7 bases). This CDR3 has 11 amino acids. Trimming left V 8 bases short and J 9 bases short, with 11 bases between. The germline V gene has CDR1 SGHVS and CDR2 FQNEAQ. The CDR3 loop is CASGGAVEQFF. DNA of the CDR3: TGTGCCAGCGGGGGGGCTGTTGAGCAGTTCTTC.

Here the CDR3 reads CASSPGNEQFF. CDR3 nucleotide sequence: TGTGCCAGCAGTCCCGGGAATGAGCAGTTCTTC. V is TRBV6-6 and J is TRBJ2-1; D gene unclear. The CDR3 loop spans 11 amino acids. V lost 5 bases, J lost 7 bases, and 6 bases lay in between. Germline assignment: CDR1 MNHNY and CDR2 SVGAGI (reference sequence).

The J gene is TRBJ1-5, the V gene TRBV4-1; D may be TRBD1 (5 bases). The CDR3 spans 17 residues. The ends were cut back, 3 bases at V and 7 bases at J, with 22 bases in the middle. CDR1 and CDR2 (germline): MGHRA, YSYEKL. The CDR3 reads CASSQTQLRGGAQPQHF. The CDR3 DNA sequence: TGCGCCAGCAGCCAGACACAGCTCAGAGGCGGGGCACAGCCCCAGCATTTT.